This T cell receptor (beta chain) appears in the sequencing data of a study of T cells after yellow fever vaccination. This clonotype turned up a few times. MiXCR, applied by TCRdb to the 5' RACE reads, yields one record per CDR3 protein. The sample lists 510,000 or so distinct CDR3 sequences; about 19% were seen once. The V end was cut by 4 bases, the J end by 7 bases, with 22 bases between. Germline loops: CDR1 KGHSH, CDR2 LQKENI. The CDR3 covers 16 residues. The input for sequencing was PBMCs, taken 15 days after the yellow fever booster vaccination. This chain joins TRBV18 and TRBJ1-2, with D tentatively TRBD1 (5 bases). This receptor was obtained from a man between 25 and 39 years old who received the YFV17D yellow fever vaccine. The CDR3 protein is CASSQETWSGASGYTF. DNA for the CDR3: TGTGCCAGCTCACAAGAGACCTGGTCCGGGGCTTCTGGCTACACCTTC.